Listed below are T cell receptor beta chains from one sample, sequenced in a study of T cells in tuberculosis. TCRdb keeps only in-frame clones here, not all; method: immunoSEQ multiplex PCR. The table includes around 32,000 clones, roughly 94% detected once. Sequenced material: PBMCs. All receptors come from a donor aged 10 to 29 with latent tuberculosis or without tuberculosis infection. The CDR3 runs from the conserved cysteine through the conserved F or W. A D gene is named only where the DNA matches it firmly. Clone size is shown for a subset of rows, as once, few, many or a class of expanded clone.

clone size: -; D gene: -; J gene: TRBJ1-4; V gene: TRBV6-6; CDR3 protein: CASSYSIAGAQKKLFF; CDR3 DNA: TGTGCCAGCAGTTACTCGATTGCAGGGGCACAGAAAAAACTGTTTTTT
clone size: -; D gene: TRBD1; J gene: TRBJ2-1; V gene: TRBV5-4; CDR3 protein: CASSFRTGASSYNEQFF; CDR3 DNA: TGTGCCAGCAGCTTCCGGACAGGGGCGAGCTCCTACAATGAGCAGTTCTTC
clone size: -; D gene: TRBD2; J gene: TRBJ2-3; V gene: TRBV10-1; CDR3 protein: CASSEWDGRADTQYF; CDR3 DNA: TGCGCCAGCAGTGAATGGGACGGGAGGGCAGATACGCAGTATTTT
clone size: once; D gene: TRBD2; J gene: TRBJ2-1; V gene: TRBV7-9; CDR3 protein: CASSLGLAVYNEQFF; CDR3 DNA: TGTGCCAGCAGCTTGGGACTAGCAGTCTACAATGAGCAGTTCTTC
clone size: -; D gene: TRBD2; J gene: TRBJ2-1; V gene: TRBV28; CDR3 protein: CASSRLAELNEQFF; CDR3 DNA: TGTGCCAGCAGTCGACTAGCGGAGCTCAATGAGCAGTTCTTC
clone size: -; D gene: -; J gene: TRBJ1-2; V gene: TRBV19; CDR3 protein: CASTLRQNYGYTF; CDR3 DNA: TGTGCCAGCACCTTAAGACAGAACTATGGCTACACCTTC
clone size: -; D gene: -; J gene: TRBJ2-7; V gene: TRBV5-1; CDR3 protein: CASSLGGGSYEQYF; CDR3 DNA: TGCGCCAGCAGCCTGGGGGGAGGCTCCTACGAGCAGTACTTC
clone size: -; D gene: -; J gene: TRBJ2-7; V gene: TRBV5-1; CDR3 protein: CASSLEVTVGEQYF; CDR3 DNA: TGCGCCAGCAGCTTGGAGGTGACAGTCGGCGAGCAGTACTTC
clone size: once; D gene: -; J gene: TRBJ2-4; V gene: TRBV7-9; CDR3 protein: CASSSEGEGNIQYF; CDR3 DNA: TGTGCCAGCAGTTCCGAGGGGGAGGGAAACATTCAGTACTTC
clone size: -; D gene: -; J gene: TRBJ2-3; V gene: TRBV7-9; CDR3 protein: CASSTDGVSTDTQYF; CDR3 DNA: TGTGCCAGCAGCACCGACGGAGTTAGCACAGATACGCAGTATTTT
clone size: -; D gene: -; J gene: TRBJ2-5; V gene: TRBV7-6; CDR3 protein: CASSLDGGLGPTQYF; CDR3 DNA: TGTGCCAGCAGCTTAGACGGAGGGTTAGGTCCGACCCAGTACTTC
clone size: -; D gene: -; J gene: TRBJ2-3; V gene: TRBV7-2; CDR3 protein: CASSLVVDTDTQYF; CDR3 DNA: TGTGCCAGCAGCTTAGTGGTAGACACAGATACGCAGTATTTT
clone size: -; D gene: TRBD1; J gene: TRBJ2-2; V gene: TRBV25-1; CDR3 protein: CASSDTGGADTGELFF; CDR3 DNA: TGTGCCAGCAGTGACACAGGGGGCGCCGACACCGGGGAGCTGTTTTTT
clone size: -; D gene: TRBD2; J gene: TRBJ2-2; V gene: TRBV7-2; CDR3 protein: CASNKRGTSAGGELFF; CDR3 DNA: TGTGCCAGCAACAAAAGAGGGACTAGCGCTGGCGGGGAGCTGTTTTTT
clone size: -; D gene: -; J gene: TRBJ1-4; V gene: TRBV28; CDR3 protein: CASSIRDNEVFF; CDR3 DNA: TGTGCCAGCAGCATTAGGGACAATGAGGTGTTTTTT
clone size: -; D gene: TRBD1; J gene: TRBJ1-5; V gene: TRBV28; CDR3 protein: CASSLSRRQGWGNQPQHF; CDR3 DNA: TGTGCCAGCAGTTTATCTAGGAGACAGGGATGGGGCAATCAGCCCCAGCATTTT
clone size: -; D gene: TRBD2; J gene: TRBJ2-5; V gene: TRBV27; CDR3 protein: CASRPGLAGHQETQYF; CDR3 DNA: TGTGCCAGCAGGCCGGGACTAGCGGGTCACCAAGAGACCCAGTACTTC
clone size: -; D gene: TRBD1; J gene: TRBJ1-2; V gene: TRBV6-1; CDR3 protein: CASSEGGQGVIGYTF; CDR3 DNA: TGTGCCAGCAGTGAAGGGGGACAGGGTGTAATAGGCTACACCTTC
clone size: once; D gene: TRBD1; J gene: TRBJ1-2; V gene: TRBV7-2; CDR3 protein: CASSEIGTGVLYGYTF; CDR3 DNA: TGTGCCAGCAGCGAAATAGGGACAGGTGTACTCTATGGCTACACCTTC
clone size: -; D gene: -; J gene: TRBJ1-5; V gene: TRBV7-2; CDR3 protein: CASSFQNQPQHF; CDR3 DNA: TGTGCCAGCAGCTTTCAGAATCAGCCCCAGCATTTT
clone size: -; D gene: -; J gene: TRBJ1-1; V gene: TRBV6-6; CDR3 protein: CASSYAGERTEAFF; CDR3 DNA: TGTGCCAGCAGTTACGCAGGGGAGAGAACTGAAGCTTTCTTT
clone size: -; D gene: TRBD2; J gene: TRBJ2-3; V gene: TRBV4-3; CDR3 protein: CASSQEASGRADTQYF; CDR3 DNA: TGCGCCAGCAGCCAAGAGGCTAGCGGGAGAGCAGATACGCAGTATTTT
clone size: once; D gene: TRBD1; J gene: TRBJ1-2; V gene: TRBV4-3; CDR3 protein: CASSQAPDRAYGYTF; CDR3 DNA: TGCGCCAGCAGCCAAGCCCCGGACAGGGCCTATGGCTACACCTTC
clone size: -; D gene: -; J gene: TRBJ1-1; V gene: TRBV4-1; CDR3 protein: CASSQAGAGDTEAFF; CDR3 DNA: TGCGCCAGCAGCCAAGCAGGGGCGGGTGACACTGAAGCTTTCTTT
clone size: -; D gene: TRBD1; J gene: TRBJ1-1; V gene: TRBV18; CDR3 protein: CASSPMTGGYTEAFF; CDR3 DNA: TGTGCCAGCTCACCAATGACAGGGGGCTACACTGAAGCTTTCTTT
clone size: -; D gene: -; J gene: TRBJ2-1; V gene: TRBV15; CDR3 protein: CATSRGRGYNEQFF; CDR3 DNA: TGTGCCACCAGCAGGGGGCGGGGATACAATGAGCAGTTCTTC
clone size: once; D gene: -; J gene: TRBJ1-1; V gene: TRBV29-1; CDR3 protein: CSVETGNTEAFF; CDR3 DNA: TGCAGCGTTGAAACAGGGAACACTGAAGCTTTCTTT
clone size: -; D gene: -; J gene: TRBJ2-7; V gene: TRBV14; CDR3 protein: CASSPSHSLREQYF; CDR3 DNA: TGTGCCAGCAGCCCAAGTCATTCCCTCCGGGAGCAGTACTTC
clone size: -; D gene: TRBD1; J gene: TRBJ2-1; V gene: TRBV25-1; CDR3 protein: CASSTTTGGDEQFF; CDR3 DNA: TGTGCCAGCAGTACTACGACAGGGGGCGATGAGCAGTTCTTC
clone size: -; D gene: -; J gene: TRBJ1-2; V gene: TRBV29-1; CDR3 protein: CSVDIPESYGYTF; CDR3 DNA: TGCAGCGTCGACATACCCGAGAGCTATGGCTACACCTTC
clone size: -; D gene: -; J gene: TRBJ2-5; V gene: TRBV5-6; CDR3 protein: CASSLLGGDSQETQYF; CDR3 DNA: TGTGCCAGCAGCTTGTTAGGCGGGGACTCGCAAGAGACCCAGTACTTC
clone size: -; D gene: TRBD1; J gene: TRBJ2-2; V gene: TRBV5-1; CDR3 protein: CASRLGGFSTGELFF; CDR3 DNA: TGCGCCAGCAGGCTAGGGGGCTTTAGCACCGGGGAGCTGTTTTTT
clone size: once; D gene: -; J gene: TRBJ1-2; V gene: TRBV2; CDR3 protein: CASSDSSDRQTIYGYTF; CDR3 DNA: TGTGCCAGCAGTGACAGTTCGGACAGACAAACCATCTATGGCTACACCTTC
clone size: -; D gene: -; J gene: TRBJ2-3; V gene: TRBV5-6; CDR3 protein: CASSFRGTDTQYF; CDR3 DNA: TGTGCCAGCAGCTTCAGGGGCACAGATACGCAGTATTTT
clone size: once; D gene: TRBD2; J gene: TRBJ2-1; V gene: TRBV7-3; CDR3 protein: CASSRYSGTNNEQFF; CDR3 DNA: TGTGCCAGCAGCCGGTATAGCGGGACAAACAATGAGCAGTTCTTC
clone size: -; D gene: -; J gene: TRBJ2-1; V gene: TRBV5-1; CDR3 protein: CASSLEQSTEQFF; CDR3 DNA: TGCGCCAGCAGCTTGGAACAGTCGACTGAGCAGTTCTTC
clone size: -; D gene: TRBD1; J gene: TRBJ2-5; V gene: TRBV5-1; CDR3 protein: CASSTSTGTETQYF; CDR3 DNA: TGCGCCAGCAGCACCTCGACAGGGACGGAGACCCAGTACTTC
clone size: -; D gene: TRBD1; J gene: TRBJ2-3; V gene: TRBV5-5; CDR3 protein: CASNRFPRTGITDTQYF; CDR3 DNA: TGTGCCAGCAACCGATTTCCAAGGACAGGGATTACAGATACGCAGTATTTT
clone size: -; D gene: -; J gene: TRBJ2-2; V gene: TRBV5-4; CDR3 protein: CASSQGGHTGELFF; CDR3 DNA: TGTGCCAGCAGCCAGGGGGGACACACCGGGGAGCTGTTTTTT
clone size: -; D gene: TRBD2; J gene: TRBJ2-5; V gene: TRBV4-1; CDR3 protein: CASSLRGLAGQETQYF; CDR3 DNA: TGCGCCAGCAGCCTCCGCGGACTAGCGGGACAAGAGACCCAGTACTTC
clone size: -; D gene: TRBD2; J gene: TRBJ2-1; V gene: TRBV6-5; CDR3 protein: CASSPGTSVNNEQFF; CDR3 DNA: TGTGCCAGCAGTCCTGGGACTAGCGTGAACAATGAGCAGTTCTTC
clone size: -; D gene: -; J gene: TRBJ2-1; V gene: TRBV4-2; CDR3 protein: CASSTFSNEQFF; CDR3 DNA: TGTGCCAGCAGCACCTTCAGTAATGAGCAGTTCTTC
clone size: -; D gene: TRBD1; J gene: TRBJ2-1; V gene: TRBV7-9; CDR3 protein: CASSPYGQGLSYNEQFF; CDR3 DNA: TGTGCCAGCAGCCCCTACGGACAGGGTCTCTCCTACAATGAGCAGTTCTTC
clone size: -; D gene: TRBD1; J gene: TRBJ1-2; V gene: TRBV7-9; CDR3 protein: CASSPGGLYTF; CDR3 DNA: TGTGCCAGCAGCCCAGGGGGGCTCTACACCTTC
clone size: -; D gene: -; J gene: TRBJ2-7; V gene: TRBV5-1; CDR3 protein: CASRGGSYEQYF; CDR3 DNA: TGCGCCAGCAGAGGGGGATCCTACGAGCAGTACTTC
clone size: -; D gene: -; J gene: TRBJ1-2; V gene: TRBV11-2; CDR3 protein: CASSLGGEDGYTF; CDR3 DNA: TGTGCCAGCAGCTTAGGGGGGGAAGATGGCTACACCTTC
clone size: -; D gene: -; J gene: TRBJ2-3; V gene: TRBV6-1; CDR3 protein: CASSEARDPWDTQYF; CDR3 DNA: TGTGCCAGCAGTGAGGCGCGGGACCCGTGGGATACGCAGTATTTT
clone size: -; D gene: -; J gene: TRBJ2-1; V gene: TRBV10-3; CDR3 protein: CAISLQAGSYNEQFF; CDR3 DNA: TGTGCCATCAGCTTACAGGCGGGGTCCTACAATGAGCAGTTCTTC
clone size: -; D gene: -; J gene: TRBJ2-3; V gene: TRBV6-1; CDR3 protein: CASQWSQGEVDTQYF; CDR3 DNA: TGTGCCAGCCAGTGGAGCCAGGGGGAGGTAGATACGCAGTATTTT
clone size: -; D gene: -; J gene: TRBJ2-5; V gene: TRBV9; CDR3 protein: CASSVGPSQETQYF; CDR3 DNA: TGTGCCAGCAGCGTAGGGCCGTCCCAAGAGACCCAGTACTTC
clone size: -; D gene: -; J gene: TRBJ1-1; V gene: TRBV27; CDR3 protein: CASTSREGIEAFF; CDR3 DNA: TGTGCCAGCACGTCCAGGGAAGGGATTGAAGCTTTCTTT
clone size: -; D gene: -; J gene: TRBJ2-7; V gene: TRBV10-3; CDR3 protein: CAISDGTEPYEQYF; CDR3 DNA: TGTGCCATCAGTGACGGGACTGAGCCCTACGAGCAGTACTTC
clone size: -; D gene: TRBD2; J gene: TRBJ2-5; V gene: TRBV29-1; CDR3 protein: CSGGLAGPQETQYF; CDR3 DNA: TGCAGCGGTGGACTAGCGGGACCCCAAGAGACCCAGTACTTC
clone size: -; D gene: TRBD2; J gene: TRBJ2-1; V gene: TRBV18; CDR3 protein: CASSLRGTSGIREQFF; CDR3 DNA: TGTGCCAGCTCACTAAGAGGGACTAGCGGGATTCGTGAGCAGTTCTTC
clone size: -; D gene: -; J gene: TRBJ1-5; V gene: TRBV2; CDR3 protein: CASQGNSNQPQHF; CDR3 DNA: TGTGCCAGTCAGGGAAATAGCAATCAGCCCCAGCATTTT